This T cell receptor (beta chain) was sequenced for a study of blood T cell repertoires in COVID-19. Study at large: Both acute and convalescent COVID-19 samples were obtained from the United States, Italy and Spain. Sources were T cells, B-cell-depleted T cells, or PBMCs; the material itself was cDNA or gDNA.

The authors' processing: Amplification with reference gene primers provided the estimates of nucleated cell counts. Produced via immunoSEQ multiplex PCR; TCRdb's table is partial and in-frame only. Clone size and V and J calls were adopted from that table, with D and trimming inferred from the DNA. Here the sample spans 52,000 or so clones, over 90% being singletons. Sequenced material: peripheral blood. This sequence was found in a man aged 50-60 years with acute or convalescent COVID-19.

The CDR3 sequence: CSVLRNTEAFF. CDR3 nucleotide sequence: TGCAGCGTTCTCAGGAACACTGAAGCTTTCTTT. The J gene is TRBJ1-1, the V gene TRBV29-1; D ambiguous. Trimming took 5 bases from V and 1 from J, leaving 5 bases between them. The germline gives CDR1 SQVTM, CDR2 ANQGSEA. The CDR3 loop spans 11 amino acids.